This T cell receptor beta chain was recovered during a study of T cells after yellow fever vaccination. Background on the study: Some fractions had low cell numbers, and these were prepared with SMART-Seq v4 Ultra Low Input. Broader study findings: Overall, a small share of clonotypes was seen in both CD4 and CD8 compartments. Subsequent booster samples again held most clones from primary vaccination (around 96% CD4, about 90% CD8).

Universal primer sites and UMIs were introduced during 5'RACE template-switching synthesis of TCR cDNA. TCRdb analysed the 5' RACE reads with MiXCR anew, one entry per CDR3 protein. The table lists 300,000 to 400,000 distinct CDR3 sequences, roughly 8.4% of them singletons. As concerns this clonotype: What it recognizes is unknown.

The germline V gene has CDR1 MGHRA and CDR2 YSYEKL. The CDR3 contains 15 residues. V lost 1 base to trimming and J lost 4 bases, with 13 bases between them. This sequence joins TRBV4-1 and TRBJ2-5; either TRBD1 or TRBD2 may supply D (5 bases each). The clonotype originates from a man in his late teens or twenties who received the YFV17D yellow fever vaccine. Sample: PBMCs, taken around 45 days after the first yellow fever vaccination. The CDR3: CASSQGRQRGETQYF. CDR3 in DNA: TGCGCCAGCAGCCAAGGAAGACAGAGGGGAGAGACCCAGTACTTC.